The 22 T cell receptor beta chains given below trace back to one sample, sequenced in a study of prognosis after radiotherapy for stage I lung cancer. Two-round multiplex PCR, the amplification method, yielded TCR beta CDR3 from genomic DNA. Round one of PCR was performed, and it used primers specific to each TRBV and TRBJ gene. From the multiplex PCR reads, TCRdb called clonotypes with MiXCR, one entry per CDR3 protein. Of fewer than 20,000 distinct CDR3 sequences in the sample, 44% were seen once. The sequences come from PBMCs, collected before or after stereotactic body radiation therapy (not recorded which). All receptors come from a donor aged 50 or older with non-small cell lung cancer.

This clonotype was observed many times. V gene TRBV4-1 combines with J gene TRBJ2-7; a weak D match, TRBD2 (6 bases). The germline V and J ends were trimmed by 4 bases and 5 bases, with 15 bases remaining between them. The germline V gene encodes CDR1 MGHRA and CDR2 YSYEKL. The CDR3 has 14 residues. The CDR3 region is CASSPPMAGNEQYF. The CDR3 DNA is TGCGCCAGCAGCCCCCCCATGGCGGGGAACGAGCAGTACTTC.

On this clonotype itself: A much larger clone differs from this one at a single base, so this may be a read error. The chain uses TRBV9 and TRBJ2-5; 10 nucleotides agree with TRBD2. The CDR3 is 16 amino acids. Germline CDR1 SGDLS, CDR2 YYNGEE. The CDR3 here is CVSSPGTSDNQETQYF. CDR3 nucleotides: TGTGTCAGCAGCCCCGGGACTAGCGATAACCAAGAGACCCAGTACTTC.

This clonotype showed up many times. The junction departs from germline at one end; a sequencing error may be responsible. The chain combines TRBV2 with TRBJ2-5; 9 nucleotides line up with TRBD2. Germline V gives CDR1 SNHLY, CDR2 FYNNEI. The CDR3 length is 14 residues. The CDR3 region is CASSQASGIETQYF. The DNA of the CDR3 is TGTGCCAGCAGTCAAGCTAGCGGGATAGAGACCCAGTACTTC.

At least ten counts were recorded for this clonotype. The chain combines TRBV28 with TRBJ1-5; TRBD1 is a possible D gene (5 bases). Trimming shortened V by 4 bases and J by 3 bases, and 13 bases separated the two germline ends. The CDR3 loop spans 15 amino acids. Germline CDR1 and CDR2: MDHEN and SYDVKM. CDR3 residues: CASSSGVGYNQPQHF. In DNA form, the CDR3 reads TGTGCCAGCAGTTCGGGGGTCGGGTACAATCAGCCCCAGCATTTT.

The count of this clonotype is one. Sequence at one end of the junction differs from germline and may be a read error. J is TRBJ2-6 and V is TRBV7-6, with D possibly being TRBD1 or TRBD2 (5 bases each). CDR3 length: 17 amino acids. CDR1 is SGHVS, CDR2 FNYEAQ, per germline. In DNA form, the CDR3 reads TGTGCCAGCAGCATCCGGGACGGACTCTCTGTGGCCAACGTCCTGACTTTC. This encodes CASSIRDGLSVANVLTF.

The chain recombines TRBV5-1 with TRBJ2-2; TRBD1 agrees at 7 bases. V was clipped by 3 bases and J by 4 bases; unmatched bases: 6. Looked up from germline, CDR1 is SGHRS and CDR2 is YFSETQ. The CDR3 runs 15 residues. The CDR3 DNA sequence: TGCGCCAGCAGCTATACAGGGGTTGGCACCGGGGAGCTGTTTTTT. As protein: CASSYTGVGTGELFF.

This clonotype was observed a few times. This sequence is one base from a far larger clone and is likely a read error. The chain couples TRBV6-1 to TRBJ2-1, with TRBD2 matching 7 bases. The trim removed 7 bases at V and 7 bases at J, leaving 16 bases unmatched. Germline CDR1 is MNHNS and CDR2 is SASEGT. The CDR3 length is 16 residues. The CDR3 coding sequence is TGTGCCAGCATTTCGGTATATGGCGGGAGAAGGAATGAGCAGTTCTTC. Protein sequence: CASISVYGGRRNEQFF.

The V and J genes are TRBV28 and TRBJ1-6, with 7 positions matching TRBD1. V lost 6 bases and J lost 8; bases outside the gene matches: 4. In germline, CDR1 is MDHEN, CDR2 SYDVKM. This CDR3 has 13 amino acids. The CDR3, as DNA: TGTGCCAGCAGACCAACAGGGGATTCACCCCTCCACTTT. It translates to CASRPTGDSPLHF.

This clonotype was seen ten or more times. The J gene is TRBJ2-1, the V gene TRBV24-1; D is unresolved. Between the trimmed V and J ends, which lost 4 bases and 10 bases, there was a span of 10 bases. CDR3 length: 12 amino acids. Germline V gene data show CDR1 as KGHDR and CDR2 as SFDVKD. The chain's CDR3 is CATSEEADEQFF. For the CDR3, the DNA is TGTGCCACCAGTGAAGAAGCAGACGAGCAGTTCTTC.

This clonotype was detected many times. This rearrangement joins TRBV20-1 to TRBJ2-1, with TRBD2 matching over 16 bases. Germline CDR1 and CDR2: DFQATT and SNEGSKA (reference sequence). This CDR3 comprises 17 residues. J was trimmed by 1 base and V by 6 bases; bases with no gene match: 6. The CDR3 loop reads CSATGLAGGPSYNEQFF. As DNA, the CDR3 is TGCAGTGCCACGGGACTAGCGGGAGGGCCTTCCTACAATGAGCAGTTCTTC.

About this clonotype itself: A single base is all that separates this from a far larger clone, so a read error is likely. This sequence joins TRBV6-5 and TRBJ2-1, with 10 bases aligning to TRBD2. The CDR3 totals 15 residues. Germline V gene data show CDR1 as MNHEY and CDR2 as SVGAGI. J lost 3 bases, V lost 2 bases, and 1 base had no gene match. CDR3 residues: CASSYGTSDYNEQFF. In nucleotides, the CDR3 is TGTGCCAGCAGTTACGGGACTAGCGACTACAATGAGCAGTTCTTC.

About this clonotype itself: Relative to the germline gene, one junction end is altered; a read error may explain this. The chain uses TRBV20-1 and TRBJ2-2, with TRBD1 identical over 7 bases. Germline V gene data show CDR1 as DFQATT and CDR2 as SNEGSKA (reference sequence). The CDR3 loop spans 15 amino acids. The CDR3 region is CSARGWQKNTWELFF. In DNA form, the CDR3 reads TGCAGTGCCAGGGGGTGGCAGAAGAACACCTGGGAGCTGTTTTTT.

The CDR3 reads CASSLNLQGVGGYTF. DNA of the CDR3: TGTGCCAGCAGCTTAAATCTTCAGGGGGTAGGTGGCTACACCTTC. The rearrangement links TRBV7-8 to TRBJ1-2; the match to TRBD1 covers 7 bases. CDR1 and CDR2 (germline): SGHVS, FQNEAQ. This CDR3 spans 15 amino acids. The J segment lost 7 bases and the V segment lost 2 bases, leaving 10 bases of the junction unmatched.

This clonotype was observed at least ten times. The rearrangement joins TRBV27 to TRBJ2-1, with D unresolved. Germline values: CDR1 MNHEY, CDR2 SMNVEV (reference sequence). This CDR3 comprises 14 residues. The ends were cut back, 6 bases at V and 10 bases at J, with 19 bases in the middle. The CDR3 DNA reads TGTGCCAGCAGCCTTCGAACGGACGGCATGGAGCAGTTCTTC. Encoded protein: CASSLRTDGMEQFF.

V and J are TRBV10-3 and TRBJ1-2, with 7 bases aligning to TRBD1. The ends lost 7 bases at V and 7 bases at J; junction bases unmatched: 12. The CDR3 contains 14 residues. Germline CDR1 and CDR2: ENHRY and SYGVKD. CDR3 coding DNA: TGTGCCATCACTAAGGGACAGAGGATAGGTGGCTACACCTTC. Its protein is CAITKGQRIGGYTF.

This clonotype was recorded many times. V and J are TRBV19 and TRBJ1-1; D gene uncertain. Germline V CDR1 and CDR2: LNHDA, SQIVND (reference sequence). This CDR3 has 12 amino acids. Between the trimmed V and J ends, which lost 9 bases and 2 bases, there was a span of 10 bases. CDR3: CASRPGNTEAFF. The CDR3 DNA sequence: TGTGCCAGCCGGCCGGGAAACACTGAAGCTTTCTTT.

This clonotype rates as medium-sized. In nucleotides, the CDR3 is TGTGCCAGCAGTTTCCAGGTACGGGCAGGGTTGGCATTAGACGGCGGCTACACCTTC. It is translated as CASSFQVRAGLALDGGYTF. The genes are TRBV27 and TRBJ1-2, with D possibly being TRBD1 (5 bases). Germline CDR1 reads MNHEY; CDR2 reads SMNVEV (reference sequence). The germline V and J ends were trimmed by 3 bases and 8 bases, with 31 bases remaining between them. The CDR3 spans 19 residues.

The gene calls are TRBV15 and TRBJ2-7, with a weak D call TRBD2 (5 bases). Trimming pared 3 bases from V and 2 bases from J, leaving 14 bases between. Germline-derived CDR1 and CDR2 are LNHNV and YYDKDF (reference sequence). CDR3 size: 15 residues. The CDR3 DNA is TGTGCCACCAGCAGCGCCGAGGGTGGGCCCTACGAGCAGTACTTC. This translates into CATSSAEGGPYEQYF.

This rearrangement joins TRBV10-3 to TRBJ1-3, with D perhaps TRBD1 (5 bases). CDR1 ENHRY and CDR2 SYGVKD come from the germline V gene. Trimming stripped 7 bases from V and 5 bases from J, with 12 bases between. The CDR3 contains 13 residues. This chain's CDR3 is CAIISGRRNTIYF. The CDR3 bases are TGTGCCATCATTTCAGGGCGAAGAAACACCATATATTTT.

The CDR3 reads CASIKGQAPNSPLHF. The CDR3 nucleotides are TGTGCCAGCATCAAAGGACAGGCCCCAAATTCACCCCTCCACTTT. The V call is TRBV7-3, the J call TRBJ1-6; 7 nucleotides line up with TRBD1. V gave up 7 bases and J gave up 7 bases; unmatched junction bases: 10. The CDR3 is made up of 15 amino acids. From germline, CDR1 is SGHTA and CDR2 FQGTGA. Variable domain in full (rest from reference TRBV7-3 and TRBJ1-6): GAGVSQTPSNKVTEKGKYVELRCDPISGHTALYWYRQSLGQGPEFLIYFQGTGAADDSGLPNDRFFAVRPEGSVSTLKIQRTERGDSAVYLCASIKGQAPNSPLHFGNGTRLTVT.

At least ten counts were recorded for this clonotype. The V gene is TRBV5-4, the J gene TRBJ2-3; unclear D gene. Trimming removed 5 bases from V and 0 bases from J, with 13 bases in between. There are 15 residues in the CDR3. Germline V gives CDR1 SGHNT, CDR2 YYREEE (reference sequence). The CDR3 sequence: CASSSTSGSTDTQYF. Written as DNA, the CDR3 is TGTGCCAGCAGTTCAACTTCCGGAAGCACAGATACGCAGTATTTT.

This clonotype was counted ten times or more. The rearrangement uses TRBV7-8 and TRBJ1-1, with D possibly being TRBD1 (5 bases). The CDR3 totals 13 residues. V was cut by 1 base and J by 10 bases, with 13 bases left in between. Germline CDR1 reads SGHVS; CDR2 reads FQNEAQ. The CDR3 spells CASSLGGRQGAFF. The CDR3 coding sequence is TGTGCCAGCAGCTTAGGGGGACGCCAGGGAGCTTTCTTT.